These 9 T cell receptor beta chains came from one sample sequenced in a study of T cells in Graves' hyperthyroidism and ophthalmopathy. The CDR3 regions of TCR beta were amplified from RNA transcripts. HTBI primers were employed in a first-round RT-PCR of the TCR CDR3. MiXCR was run by TCRdb on the multiplex PCR reads, yielding one entry per CDR3 protein. The repertoire holds about 620,000 distinct CDR3 sequences, with roughly 15% as singletons. Sequences were obtained from blood. These receptors were collected from a young woman with Graves' hyperthyroidism.

A few counts support this clonotype. The genes are TRBV14 and TRBJ2-7; D gene unclear. Germline CDR1 SGHDN, CDR2 FVKESK. The ends were cut back, 1 base at V and 0 bases at J, with 10 bases in the middle. The CDR3 is 15 amino acids. The CDR3 nucleotides are TGTGCCAGCAGCCAAGGGTTGGGCGACTCCTACGAGCAGTACTTC. This gives the protein CASSQGLGDSYEQYF.

This clonotype came up many times. The genes are TRBV2 and TRBJ2-5, with 7 bases lining up with TRBD1. The V and J ends lost 8 bases and 2 bases, in that order; junction bases with no gene match: 11. This CDR3 is built from 15 residues. Germline assignment: CDR1 SNHLY and CDR2 FYNNEI. CDR3 sequence: CASVSGTALQETQYF. CDR3 nucleotides: TGTGCCAGCGTCTCCGGGACAGCTTTACAAGAGACCCAGTACTTC.

The V and J genes are TRBV6-1 and TRBJ2-1, with 8 nucleotides matching TRBD2. Germline CDR1 is MNHNS and CDR2 is SASEGT. The CDR3 covers 16 residues. The V segment lost 6 bases and the J segment 1 base; nucleotides outside the gene matches: 8. This chain's CDR3 is CASRPGGAPSYNEQFF. The CDR3 nucleotides are TGTGCCAGCAGACCCGGGGGGGCCCCTTCCTACAATGAGCAGTTCTTC.

This clonotype has at least ten counts. J is TRBJ2-7 and V is TRBV11-2; D not certain. CDR1 is SGHAT and CDR2 is FQNNGV in the germline V gene. V lost 5 bases to trimming and J lost 3 bases, with 17 bases between them. The CDR3 is 15 residues long. CDR3 amino acids: CASSLDHYEIYEQYF. DNA for the CDR3: TGTGCCAGCAGCCTTGACCATTATGAAATCTACGAGCAGTACTTC. The full variable domain, completed using reference TRBV11-2 and TRBJ2-7, is EAGVAQSPRYKIIEKRQSVAFWCNPISGHATLYWYQQILGQGPKLLIQFQNNGVVDDSQLPKDRFSAERLKGVDSTLKIQPAKLEDSAVYLCASSLDHYEIYEQYFGPGTRLTVT.

This chain connects TRBV20-1 to TRBJ1-5; 7 nucleotides align to TRBD1. Looked up from germline, CDR1 is DFQATT and CDR2 is SNEGSKA (reference sequence). V lost 3 bases to trimming and J lost 6 bases; unmatched junction nucleotides: 11. The CDR3 totals 15 residues. The CDR3 sequence is CSARTMTGSSQPQHF. The DNA for the CDR3 is TGCAGTGCTAGGACGATGACAGGGTCAAGTCAGCCCCAGCATTTT.

The table lists this clonotype with many counts. The rearrangement uses TRBV28 and TRBJ2-7; possible D gene TRBD1, 6 bases. CDR1 and CDR2 from the germline V gene are MDHEN and SYDVKM. V lost 5 bases and J lost 4, with 15 bases in between. There are 14 residues in the CDR3. CDR3 residues: CASSLHREIYEQYF. DNA of the CDR3: TGTGCCAGCAGTCTACACAGGGAGATATACGAGCAGTACTTC.

Only one count was recorded for this clonotype. A much bigger clone sits one base away, suggesting this may be a read error. No conserved phenylalanine or tryptophan ends this CDR3, so it is likely a read error. The V and J genes are TRBV28 and TRBJ1-2; D may be TRBD1 (6 bases). Germline CDR1 and CDR2: MDHEN and SYDVKM. This CDR3 spans 15 amino acids. The germline V and J ends were trimmed by 2 bases and 4 bases, with 14 bases remaining between them. The CDR3 loop is CASSLEQGEGYGYTL. The CDR3 DNA sequence: TGTGCCAGCAGTTTAGAACAGGGAGAGGGCTATGGCTACACCCTC.

This clonotype has at least ten counts. The V gene is TRBV7-9, the J gene TRBJ2-1, with D uncertain. Germline V gene lookup returns CDR1 SEHNR and CDR2 FQNEAQ (reference sequence). The CDR3 contains 16 residues. The V end was cut by 2 bases, the J end by 1 base, with 12 bases between. For the CDR3, the DNA is TGTGCCAGCAGCTTATCCTACGGTGGGTCCTACAATGAGCAGTTCTTC. Its protein is CASSLSYGGSYNEQFF.

In its sample, this clonotype was seen many times. The chain recombines TRBV20-1 with TRBJ2-7; D is perhaps TRBD1 (6 bases). The CDR3 totals 14 residues. Between the trimmed V and J ends, which lost 3 bases and 4 bases, there was a span of 16 bases. Germline V gene lookup returns CDR1 DFQATT and CDR2 SNEGSKA (reference sequence). This chain's CDR3 is CSARGAGSLYEQYF. CDR3 DNA: TGCAGTGCTAGGGGGGCTGGGAGCTTGTACGAGCAGTACTTC.